This T cell receptor (beta chain) originates from a study of beta chain features in type 1 diabetes. Study-wide context: All samples yielded 107,917,701 examined sorted cells. Study findings and constraints: Moderate yet significant TCRB CDR3 shortening was seen in Type 1 diabetes patients in all four CD4+ subsets.

Trimming stripped 0 bases from V and 1 base from J, with 4 bases between. Germline values: CDR1 SGHDT, CDR2 YYEEEE. The CDR3 has 14 amino acids. Blood was collected once per donor into heparin, averaging around 120 mL. Sorting based on CD45RO/CCR7/CD25/CD127/CD95/CD27 separated CD4+ naive, central memory, regulatory and stem cell-like memory cells. Of the isolated RNA, all was reverse transcribed, and so the sequenced material was expressed TCRB transcripts. Sequencing used immunoSEQ multiplex PCR; TCRdb keeps in-frame clones, though not all of them. The data contain fewer than 350,000 clones, roughly 8% of them singletons. As for this clone: The antigen is undetermined. Different DNA sequences within this sample yield the same CDR3.

Input material: central memory CD4+ T cells from blood. The J gene is TRBJ2-2, the V gene TRBV5-6; D ambiguous. This sequence originates from a woman aged 18-29 years in good health. The CDR3 spells CASSLGLNTGELFF. CDR3 coding DNA: TGTGCCAGCAGCTTGGGATTGAACACCGGGGAGCTGTTTTTT.